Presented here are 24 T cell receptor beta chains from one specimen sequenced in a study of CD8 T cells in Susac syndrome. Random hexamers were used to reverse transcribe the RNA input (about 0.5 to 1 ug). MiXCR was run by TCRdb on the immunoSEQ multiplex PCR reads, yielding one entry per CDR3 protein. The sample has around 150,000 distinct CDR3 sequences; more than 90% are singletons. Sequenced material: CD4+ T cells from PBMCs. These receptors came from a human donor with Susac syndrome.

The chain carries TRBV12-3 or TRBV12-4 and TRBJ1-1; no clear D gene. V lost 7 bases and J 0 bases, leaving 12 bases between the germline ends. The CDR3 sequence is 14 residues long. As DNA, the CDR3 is TGTGCCAGCACTCCTAGGAGCATGAACACTGAAGCTTTCTTT. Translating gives CASTPRSMNTEAFF.

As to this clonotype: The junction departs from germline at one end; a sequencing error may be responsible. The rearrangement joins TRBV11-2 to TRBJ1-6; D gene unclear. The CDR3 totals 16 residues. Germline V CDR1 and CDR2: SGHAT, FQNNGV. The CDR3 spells CASTDWTSFINSPPHF. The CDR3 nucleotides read TGTGCCAGCACCGATTGGACCAGTTTCATTAATTCACCCCCCCACTTT.

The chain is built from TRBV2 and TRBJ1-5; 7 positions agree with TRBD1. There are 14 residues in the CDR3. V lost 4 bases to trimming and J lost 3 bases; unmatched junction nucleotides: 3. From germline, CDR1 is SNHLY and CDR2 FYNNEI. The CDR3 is CASSGQGLNQPQHF. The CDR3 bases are TGTGCCAGCAGTGGACAGGGTCTCAATCAGCCCCAGCATTTT.

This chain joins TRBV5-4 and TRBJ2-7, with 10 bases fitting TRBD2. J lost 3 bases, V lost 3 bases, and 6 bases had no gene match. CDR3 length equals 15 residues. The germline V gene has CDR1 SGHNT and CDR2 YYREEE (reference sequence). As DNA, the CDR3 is TGTGCCAGCAGCTCGGGTGGACTAGCGGACTACGAGCAGTACTTC. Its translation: CASSSGGLADYEQYF.

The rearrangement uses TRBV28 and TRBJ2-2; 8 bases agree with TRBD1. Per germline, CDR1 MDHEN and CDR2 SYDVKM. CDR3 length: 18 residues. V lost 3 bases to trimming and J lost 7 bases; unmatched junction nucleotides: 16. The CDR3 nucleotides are TGTGCCAGCAGTTTCAGTCTTTCGTCAGGGGGCGGTCACGGGGAGCTGTTTTTT. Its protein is CASSFSLSSGGGHGELFF.

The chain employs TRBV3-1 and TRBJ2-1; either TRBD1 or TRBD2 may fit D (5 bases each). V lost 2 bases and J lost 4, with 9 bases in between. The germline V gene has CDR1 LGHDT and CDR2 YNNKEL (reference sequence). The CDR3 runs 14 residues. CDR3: CASSQLGPYNEQFF. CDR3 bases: TGTGCCAGCAGCCAACTGGGACCTTACAATGAGCAGTTCTTC.

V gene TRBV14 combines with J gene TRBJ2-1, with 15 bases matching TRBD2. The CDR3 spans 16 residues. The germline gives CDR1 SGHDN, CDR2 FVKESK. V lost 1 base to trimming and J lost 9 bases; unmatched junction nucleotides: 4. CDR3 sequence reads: CASSQVGLAGGREQFF. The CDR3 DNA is TGTGCCAGCAGCCAAGTAGGACTAGCGGGAGGGCGTGAGCAGTTCTTC.

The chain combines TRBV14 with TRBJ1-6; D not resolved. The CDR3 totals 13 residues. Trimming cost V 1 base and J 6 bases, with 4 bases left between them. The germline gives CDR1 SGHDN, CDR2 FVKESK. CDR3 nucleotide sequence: TGTGCCAGCAGCCAAGTCTCTAATTCACCCCTCCACTTT. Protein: CASSQVSNSPLHF.

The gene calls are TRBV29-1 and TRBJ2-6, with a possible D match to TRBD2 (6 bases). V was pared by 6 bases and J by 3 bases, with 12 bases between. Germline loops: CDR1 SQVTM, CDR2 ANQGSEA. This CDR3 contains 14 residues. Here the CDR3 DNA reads TGCAGCGTGACGGGAGTCCTTGGGGCCAACGTCCTGACTTTC. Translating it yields CSVTGVLGANVLTF.

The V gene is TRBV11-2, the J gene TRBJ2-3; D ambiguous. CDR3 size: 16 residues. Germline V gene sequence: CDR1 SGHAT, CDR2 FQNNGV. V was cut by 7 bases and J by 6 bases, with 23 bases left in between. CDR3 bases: TGTGCCAGCACCCCTGGCGCGGCAGACCTCCGGGATACGCAGTATTTT. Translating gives CASTPGAADLRDTQYF.

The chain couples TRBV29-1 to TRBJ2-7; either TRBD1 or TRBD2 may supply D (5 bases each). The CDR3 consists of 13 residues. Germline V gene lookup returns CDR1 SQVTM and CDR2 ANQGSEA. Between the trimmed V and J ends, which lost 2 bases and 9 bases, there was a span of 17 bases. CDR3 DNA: TGCAGCGTTGAAACGGAGGTCGGGGCCCCGCAGTACTTC. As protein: CSVETEVGAPQYF.

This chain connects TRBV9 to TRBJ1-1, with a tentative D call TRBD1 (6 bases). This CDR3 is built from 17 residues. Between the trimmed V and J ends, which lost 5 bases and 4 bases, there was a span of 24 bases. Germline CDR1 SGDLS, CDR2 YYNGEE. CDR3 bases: TGTGCCAGCAGTGAAGGGGGGACGATGCCTCTACGCACTGAAGCTTTCTTT. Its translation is CASSEGGTMPLRTEAFF.

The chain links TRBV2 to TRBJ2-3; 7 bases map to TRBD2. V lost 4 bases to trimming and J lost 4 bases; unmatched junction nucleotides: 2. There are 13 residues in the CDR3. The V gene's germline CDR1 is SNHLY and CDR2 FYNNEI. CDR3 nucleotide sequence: TGTGCCAGCAGTGGGCTAGCGGCAGATACGCAGTATTTT. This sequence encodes CASSGLAADTQYF.

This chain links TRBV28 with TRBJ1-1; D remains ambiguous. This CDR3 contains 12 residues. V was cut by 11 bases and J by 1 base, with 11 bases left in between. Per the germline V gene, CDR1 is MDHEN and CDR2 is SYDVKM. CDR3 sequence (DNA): TGTGCCGGAGCGGCCACGAACACTGAAGCTTTCTTT. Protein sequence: CAGAATNTEAFF.

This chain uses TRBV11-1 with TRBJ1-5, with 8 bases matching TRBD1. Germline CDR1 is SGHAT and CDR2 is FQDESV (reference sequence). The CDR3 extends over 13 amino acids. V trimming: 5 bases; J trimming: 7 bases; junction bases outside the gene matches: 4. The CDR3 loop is CASSRDRGQPQHF. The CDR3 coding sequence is TGTGCCAGCAGCCGCGACAGGGGCCAGCCCCAGCATTTT.

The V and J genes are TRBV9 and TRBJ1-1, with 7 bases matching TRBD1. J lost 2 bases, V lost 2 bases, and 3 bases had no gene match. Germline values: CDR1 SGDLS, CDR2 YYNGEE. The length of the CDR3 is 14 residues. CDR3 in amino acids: CASSVEGANTEAFF. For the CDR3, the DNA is TGTGCCAGCAGCGTGGAGGGGGCAAACACTGAAGCTTTCTTT.

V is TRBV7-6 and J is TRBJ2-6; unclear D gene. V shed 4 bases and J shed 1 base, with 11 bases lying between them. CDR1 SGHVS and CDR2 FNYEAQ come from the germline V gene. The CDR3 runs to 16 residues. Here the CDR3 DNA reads TGTGCCAGCAGCTCAAGTCTGGCTTCTGGGGCCAACGTCCTGACTTTC. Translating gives CASSSSLASGANVLTF.

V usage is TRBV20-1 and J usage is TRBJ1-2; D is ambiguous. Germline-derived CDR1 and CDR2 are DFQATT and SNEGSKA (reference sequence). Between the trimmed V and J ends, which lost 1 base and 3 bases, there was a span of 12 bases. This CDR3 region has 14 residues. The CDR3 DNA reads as TGCAGTGCTAGAGGACATCTACCTGACTATGGCTACACCTTC. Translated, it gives CSARGHLPDYGYTF.

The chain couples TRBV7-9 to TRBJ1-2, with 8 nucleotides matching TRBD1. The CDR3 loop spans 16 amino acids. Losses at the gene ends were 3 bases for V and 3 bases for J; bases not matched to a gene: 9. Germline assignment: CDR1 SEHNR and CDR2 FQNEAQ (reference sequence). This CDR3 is CASSFSDRGAYYGYTF. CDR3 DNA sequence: TGTGCCAGCAGCTTTTCAGACAGGGGAGCGTACTATGGCTACACCTTC.

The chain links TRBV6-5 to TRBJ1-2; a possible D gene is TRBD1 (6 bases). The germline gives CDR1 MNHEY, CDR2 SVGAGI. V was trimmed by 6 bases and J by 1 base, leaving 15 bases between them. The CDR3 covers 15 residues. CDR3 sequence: CASREGGHLNYGYTF. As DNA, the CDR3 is TGTGCCAGCAGAGAGGGGGGACATCTTAACTATGGCTACACCTTC.

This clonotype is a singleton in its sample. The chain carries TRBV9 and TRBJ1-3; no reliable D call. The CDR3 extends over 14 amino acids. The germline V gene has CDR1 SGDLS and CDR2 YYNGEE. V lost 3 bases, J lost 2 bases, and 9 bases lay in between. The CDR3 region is CASSGTLAGNTIYF. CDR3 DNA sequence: TGTGCCAGCAGCGGGACTCTTGCTGGAAACACCATATATTTT.

CDR3 sequence: CASSQLAEQYF. The CDR3 DNA reads TGTGCCAGCAGCCAACTTGCCGAGCAGTACTTC. The chain is built from TRBV14 and TRBJ2-7, with unresolved D. Germline CDR1 reads SGHDN; CDR2 reads FVKESK. Deletions cut 2 bases from V and 6 bases from J, with 5 bases between. The CDR3 spans 11 residues.

As DNA, the CDR3 is TGTGCCAGCAGTCAGCTCGACCGAGGAGGCTACACCTTC. It is translated as CASSQLDRGGYTF. This sequence joins TRBV28 and TRBJ1-2; D gene ambiguous. The V and J ends lost 5 bases and 8 bases respectively, with 15 bases between them. Germline V CDR1 and CDR2: MDHEN, SYDVKM. CDR3 size: 13 residues.

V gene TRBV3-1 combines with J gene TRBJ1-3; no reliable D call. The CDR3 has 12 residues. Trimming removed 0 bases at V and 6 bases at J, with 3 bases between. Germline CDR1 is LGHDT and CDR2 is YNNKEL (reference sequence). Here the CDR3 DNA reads TGTGCCAGCAGCCAAGATCAAAACACCATATATTTT. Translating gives CASSQDQNTIYF.